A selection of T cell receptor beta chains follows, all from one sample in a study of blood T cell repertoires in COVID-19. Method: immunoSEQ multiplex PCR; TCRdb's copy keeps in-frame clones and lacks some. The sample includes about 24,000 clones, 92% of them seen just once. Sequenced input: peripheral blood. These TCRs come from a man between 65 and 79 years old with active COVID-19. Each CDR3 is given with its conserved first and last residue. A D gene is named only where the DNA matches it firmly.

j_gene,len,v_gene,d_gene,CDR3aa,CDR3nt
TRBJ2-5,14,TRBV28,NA,CAGSLTGIQETQYF,TGTGCCGGCAGTCTCACAGGGATACAAGAGACCCAGTACTTC
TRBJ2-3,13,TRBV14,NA,CASSHQFTDTQYF,TGTGCCAGCAGCCATCAGTTCACAGATACGCAGTATTTT
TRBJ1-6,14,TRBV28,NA,CASSFHTAPGPLHF,TGTGCCAGCAGTTTCCACACAGCTCCCGGTCCCCTCCACTTT
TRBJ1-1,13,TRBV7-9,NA,CASSQEAGPEAFF,TGTGCCAGCAGCCAGGAAGCGGGTCCTGAAGCTTTCTTT
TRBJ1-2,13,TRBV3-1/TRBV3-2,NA,CASSQAERYGYTF,TGTGCCAGCAGCCAAGCGGAGCGCTATGGCTACACCTTC
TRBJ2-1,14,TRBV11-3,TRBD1,CASSPDRGRNEQFF,TGTGCCAGCAGCCCCGACAGGGGGCGGAATGAGCAGTTCTTC
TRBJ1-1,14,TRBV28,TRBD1,CASRPPTGGTEAFF,TGTGCCAGCAGACCCCCGACAGGGGGCACTGAAGCTTTCTTT
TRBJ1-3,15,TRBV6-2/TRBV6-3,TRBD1,CASSYSGTAGNTIYF,TGTGCCAGCAGTTACTCCGGGACAGCTGGAAACACCATATATTTT
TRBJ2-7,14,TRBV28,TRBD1,CASSLRGHYYEQYF,TGTGCCAGCAGTCTCAGGGGGCATTACTACGAGCAGTACTTC
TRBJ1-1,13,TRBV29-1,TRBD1,CSALGQGGGEAFF,TGCAGCGCATTGGGACAGGGGGGTGGTGAAGCTTTCTTT
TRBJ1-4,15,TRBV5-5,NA,CASSPSRLENEKLFF,TGTGCCAGCAGTCCATCGAGGCTGGAAAATGAAAAACTGTTTTTT